The 7 T cell receptor beta chains below were found in one sample sequenced in a study of response to subunit inactivated influenza vaccine. TCRdb re-analysed the RT-PCR reads in MiXCR, keeping a single row per CDR3 protein. Of more than 700,000 distinct CDR3 sequences listed, 21% are singletons. The sequenced sample was PBMCs from blood, obtained approximately 5 days after vaccination. These TCRs come from a man between 50 and 59 years old who received an inactivated influenza vaccine.

The V call is TRBV20-1, the J call TRBJ2-5; D is uncertain. Trimming cost V 3 bases and J 2 bases, with 10 bases left between them. The CDR3 has 13 amino acids. The germline V gene has CDR1 DFQATT and CDR2 SNEGSKA (reference sequence). CDR3 in DNA: TGCAGTGCTAGTGACACAGCTCAAGAGACCCAGTACTTC. This sequence encodes CSASDTAQETQYF.

The rearrangement links TRBV7-2 to TRBJ2-7, with 11 bases matching TRBD2. The germline V gene encodes CDR1 SGHTA and CDR2 FQGNSA. The V and J ends lost 3 bases and 5 bases, in that order; junction bases with no gene match: 3. The CDR3 runs to 14 residues. The DNA for the CDR3 is TGTGCCAGCAGCTTGACTAGCGGGATAAACGAGCAGTACTTC. Its translation: CASSLTSGINEQYF.

The chain has TRBV3-1 and TRBJ2-7, with D perhaps matching TRBD2 (5 bases). Germline lookup yields CDR1 LGHDT and CDR2 YNNKEL (reference sequence). The CDR3 length is 16 residues. V lost 1 base, J lost 2 bases, and 15 bases lay in between. The CDR3 region is CASSQVHRGFTYEQYF. The DNA for the CDR3 is TGTGCCAGCAGCCAAGTCCATCGGGGATTTACCTACGAGCAGTACTTC.

The chain joins TRBV30 to TRBJ2-1; D ambiguous. Germline V CDR1 and CDR2: GTSNPN, SVGIG (reference sequence). V lost 5 bases and J lost 0, with 5 bases in between. This CDR3 is 12 amino acids long. In DNA, the CDR3 is TGTGCCTGGGGAAGCTCCTACAATGAGCAGTTCTTC. Translated, it gives CAWGSSYNEQFF.

This chain connects TRBV6-1 to TRBJ2-7; TRBD1 aligns across 10 bases. The trim removed 3 bases at V and 1 base at J, leaving 6 bases unmatched. Germline loops: CDR1 MNHNS, CDR2 SASEGT. CDR3 length: 16 residues. CDR3 in amino acids: CASSDTWDRGSYEQYF. In DNA, the CDR3 is TGTGCCAGCAGTGATACATGGGACAGGGGATCCTACGAGCAGTACTTC.

This clonotype was observed at least ten times. V is TRBV6-5 and J is TRBJ2-7, with TRBD1 matching over 8 bases. Germline V gene lookup returns CDR1 MNHEY and CDR2 SVGAGI. This CDR3 comprises 15 residues. V lost 2 bases, J lost 4 bases, and 7 bases stayed unmatched. The CDR3: CASSYTGQGRYEQYF. DNA for the CDR3: TGTGCCAGCAGTTACACAGGACAGGGTAGATACGAGCAGTACTTC.

The chain uses TRBV5-1 and TRBJ1-2; D unclear. V dropped 4 bases and J dropped 8 bases, with 15 bases sitting between them. CDR1 and CDR2 (germline): SGHRS, YFSETQ. The length of the CDR3 is 13 residues. CDR3 in DNA: TGCGCCAGCAGCCGCATGACGCTCGAAGGCTACACCTTC. Its translation is CASSRMTLEGYTF.